The clone carrying this TCR beta chain occurred a few times. The antigen remains unidentified. The sample is drawn from a study of B cell selection in AIRE deficiency. Study results and limitations: Of 3657 shared Treg TCRbeta sequences, 31.6% were healthy-donor-only and around 9.5% patient-only.

The CDR3 consists of 12 residues. The V end lost 5 bases, the J end lost 2 bases, and 6 bases lay between the germline ends. CDR1 is MDHEN, CDR2 SYDVKM, per germline. Sorted regulatory T cells were CD4-positive, CD25-high and CD127-low or negative. Libraries were prepared by immunoSEQ multiplex PCR; TCRdb keeps only in-frame clonotypes and omits some of them. The sample yields under 3,500 clones, 60% to 85% seen once. V and J are TRBV28 and TRBJ1-2; no reliable D call. The sequenced material came from Tregs sorted from PBMCs. This clonotype originated in a human donor with AIRE deficiency. The CDR3 protein is CASSRPNYGYTF. In nucleotides, the CDR3 is TGTGCCAGCAGTAGGCCGAACTATGGCTACACCTTC.